Below, 28 T cell receptor beta chains from the same sample are listed, as sequenced in a study of blood T cell repertoires in COVID-19. Generated by immunoSEQ multiplex PCR, the TCRdb table keeps only in-frame clones and is missing some. Of a few hundred thousand clones detected, roughly 90% appear once; the ten largest clones hold about 0.78%. Sample: PBMCs or T cells enriched from blood (not recorded which). All receptors come from a woman between 35 and 50 years old who had been exposed to COVID-19.

The chain couples TRBV7-9 to TRBJ1-2; no clear D. Germline V CDR1 and CDR2: SEHNR, FQNEAQ (reference sequence). The CDR3 is 14 residues long. The V end was cut by 0 bases, the J end by 8 bases, with 13 bases between. CDR3 in amino acids: CASSLATAPEGYTF. CDR3 coding DNA: TGTGCCAGCAGCTTAGCTACAGCCCCGGAAGGCTACACCTTC. Filled out from reference TRBV7-9 and TRBJ1-2, the complete variable domain reads DTGVSQNPRHKITKRGQNVTFRCDPISEHNRLYWYRQTLGQGPEFLTYFQNEAQLEKSRLLSDRFSAERPKGSFSTLEIQRTEQGDSAMYLCASSLATAPEGYTFGSGTRLTVV.

The V call is TRBV19, the J call TRBJ1-4; D gene unclear. The CDR3 spans 13 residues. Germline CDR1 LNHDA, CDR2 SQIVND (reference sequence). V was cut by 6 bases and J by 3 bases, with 8 bases left in between. The CDR3 nucleotides read TGTGCCAGTAGCCTCACGGCTAATGAAAAACTGTTTTTT. The encoded protein is CASSLTANEKLFF.

The rearrangement uses TRBV30 and TRBJ1-1; 10 nucleotides line up with TRBD1. Germline V CDR1 and CDR2: GTSNPN, SVGIG (reference sequence). The CDR3 loop spans 14 amino acids. The V segment lost 0 bases and the J segment 5 bases; nucleotides outside the gene matches: 3. This chain's CDR3 is CAWSVGQGRTEAFF. CDR3 nucleotide sequence: TGTGCCTGGAGTGTGGGACAGGGGAGGACTGAAGCTTTCTTT.

This clone was found a few times. The V and J genes are TRBV7-9 and TRBJ2-7; D is unresolved. V dropped 1 base and J dropped 6 bases, with 10 bases sitting between them. The CDR3 consists of 13 residues. The germline V gene encodes CDR1 SEHNR and CDR2 FQNEAQ (reference sequence). CDR3 region: CASSLVTVGEQYF. CDR3 nucleotide sequence: TGTGCCAGCAGCTTAGTTACAGTTGGCGAGCAGTACTTC.

The chain has TRBV9 and TRBJ1-2, with D maybe TRBD1 (6 bases). Germline assignment: CDR1 SGDLS and CDR2 YYNGEE. Trimming left V 7 bases short and J 4 bases short, with 20 bases between. The CDR3 spans 15 residues. The CDR3 DNA reads TGTGCCAGCTCGACCAGACCGGGACACGCCTATGGCTACACCTTC. It yields the protein CASSTRPGHAYGYTF.

The chain uses TRBV10-1 and TRBJ1-2; D unresolved. Trimming left V 1 base short and J 2 bases short, with 5 bases between. Germline V gene lookup returns CDR1 WNHNN and CDR2 SYGVQD (reference sequence). This CDR3 spans 13 amino acids. Here the CDR3 DNA reads TGCGCCAGCAGTGAGTTCAGGAACTATGGCTACACCTTC. It codes for CASSEFRNYGYTF.

V usage is TRBV9 and J usage is TRBJ1-2; 8 nucleotides agree with TRBD1. The CDR3 is 13 residues long. Germline-derived CDR1 and CDR2 are SGDLS and YYNGEE. The ends lost 4 bases at V and 5 bases at J; junction bases unmatched: 4. The CDR3 loop is CASSSRTGYGYTF. The CDR3 DNA is TGTGCCAGCAGCTCCCGGACAGGGTATGGCTACACCTTC.

V gene TRBV12-3 or TRBV12-4 combines with J gene TRBJ1-6; TRBD1 might be the D (5 bases). V was clipped by 5 bases and J by 8 bases, with 10 bases between them. The CDR3 extends over 13 amino acids. The CDR3: CASSRGLYSPLHF. CDR3 nucleotides: TGTGCCAGCAGTCGGGGGTTATATTCACCCCTCCACTTT.

The table lists this clone with a count of one. The chain links TRBV10-2 to TRBJ2-5, with D perhaps TRBD2 (6 bases). CDR3 length: 20 amino acids. Trimming took 0 bases from V and 1 from J, leaving 24 bases between them. Germline loops: CDR1 WSHSY, CDR2 SAAADI. CDR3 sequence: CASSESVSGGVERFQETQYF. The CDR3 DNA reads as TGCGCCAGCAGTGAGTCAGTCTCAGGAGGGGTCGAAAGATTCCAAGAGACCCAGTACTTC.

The V call is TRBV4-1, the J call TRBJ1-3; TRBD1 agrees at 9 bases. Germline CDR1 MGHRA, CDR2 YSYEKL. The trim removed 0 bases at V and 8 bases at J, leaving 11 bases unmatched. The CDR3 contains 17 residues. CDR3 in amino acids: CASSQDLTGTGLYTIYF. In DNA form, the CDR3 reads TGCGCCAGCAGCCAAGATCTCACCGGGACAGGGTTGTACACCATATATTTT.

The chain recombines TRBV11-3 with TRBJ2-7, with 9 bases matching TRBD1. CDR3 length equals 15 residues. V dropped 5 bases and J dropped 5; count of bases not matched to a gene: 10. Germline CDR1 reads SGHNT; CDR2 reads YENEEA. CDR3 residues: CASSQGPGTGHEQYF. CDR3 in DNA: TGTGCCAGCAGCCAGGGTCCCGGGACAGGGCACGAGCAGTACTTC.

The chain carries TRBV14 and TRBJ2-7; D is uncertain. With 5 bases removed from V and 4 bases from J, the gap between germline ends came to 12 bases. There are 13 residues in the CDR3. Germline V lookup: CDR1 SGHDN, CDR2 FVKESK. CDR3 nucleotides: TGTGCCAGCAGCTCCCGAGGTGTATACGAGCAGTACTTC. Its translation is CASSSRGVYEQYF.

This chain joins TRBV2 and TRBJ1-1; D remains unclear. V was cut by 6 bases and J by 5 bases, with 7 bases left in between. The CDR3 contains 11 residues. Germline CDR1 and CDR2: SNHLY and FYNNEI. DNA for the CDR3: TGTGCCAGCAGAGTCCGGACTGAAGCTTTCTTT. Its protein is CASRVRTEAFF.

The chain has TRBV3-1 (or the pseudogene TRBV3-2) and TRBJ2-7; the D is unclear. Germline V CDR1 and CDR2: LGHDT, YNNKEL (reference sequence). This CDR3 spans 13 amino acids. Trimming removed 1 base from V and 6 bases from J, with 10 bases in between. CDR3 nucleotide sequence: TGTGCCAGCAGCCAAGTCTCTTACGGCGAGCAGTACTTC. Translation gives CASSQVSYGEQYF.

The chain has TRBV7-2 and TRBJ2-7, with TRBD2 matching 8 bases. Trimming removed 4 bases from V and 5 bases from J; junction bases left unmatched: 10. CDR3 length: 15 residues. The V gene's germline CDR1 is SGHTA and CDR2 FQGNSA. As DNA, the CDR3 is TGTGCCAGCAGCTCTAGCGGGTGGCCCGGCGACGAGCAGTACTTC. Its protein product is CASSSSGWPGDEQYF. Full variable domain (remainder filled in from reference TRBV7-2 and TRBJ2-7): GAGVSQSPSNKVTEKGKDVELRCDPISGHTALYWYRQSLGQGLEFLIYFQGNSAPDKSGLPSDRFSAERTGGSVSTLTIQRTQQEDSAVYLCASSSSGWPGDEQYFGPGTRLTVT.

The chain uses TRBV9 and TRBJ1-3, with TRBD1 matching over 7 bases. The CDR3 totals 17 residues. Trimming removed 2 bases from V and 5 bases from J; junction bases left unmatched: 13. Germline V gene sequence: CDR1 SGDLS, CDR2 YYNGEE. The CDR3: CASSVNRAGGSRNTIYF. CDR3 coding DNA: TGTGCCAGCAGCGTCAATCGGGCAGGGGGTAGTAGAAACACCATATATTTT.

The chain joins TRBV2 to TRBJ1-4; weak D call: TRBD1 (5 bases). V lost 6 bases, J lost 11 bases, and 19 bases lay in between. CDR1 and CDR2 (germline): SNHLY, FYNNEI. CDR3 size: 14 residues. In DNA, the CDR3 is TGTGCCAGCAGCCCGCTCGGACACGGGGGTAAACTGTTTTTT. Translating gives CASSPLGHGGKLFF.

The V gene is TRBV2, the J gene TRBJ2-1; D unclear. Germline values: CDR1 SNHLY, CDR2 FYNNEI. Trimming took off 7 bases at V and 2 bases at J, with 9 bases between the two ends. This CDR3 is built from 13 residues. The CDR3 coding sequence is TGTGCCAGCACCCGATCGGCCTACAATGAGCAGTTCTTC. This encodes CASTRSAYNEQFF. Full variable domain (remainder filled in from reference TRBV2 and TRBJ2-1): EPEVTQTPSHQVTQMGQEVILRCVPISNHLYFYWYRQILGQKVEFLVSFYNNEISEKSEIFDDQFSVERPDGSNFTLKIRSTKLEDSAMYFCASTRSAYNEQFFGPGTRLTVL.

This chain connects TRBV6-5 to TRBJ1-2, with 7 bases identical to TRBD1. The V gene's germline CDR1 is MNHEY and CDR2 SVGAGI. The CDR3 loop spans 13 amino acids. J lost 2 bases, V lost 6 bases, and 3 bases had no gene match. CDR3 DNA: TGTGCCAGCAGCTTGGGACAGAACTATGGCTACACCTTC. Its translation: CASSLGQNYGYTF.

This clone was seen only a few times. The chain recombines TRBV27 with TRBJ2-1, with 11 bases identical to TRBD2. V shed 5 bases and J 2 bases; nucleotides not matched to a gene: 5. This CDR3 has 16 amino acids. Germline V lookup: CDR1 MNHEY, CDR2 SMNVEV (reference sequence). DNA of the CDR3: TGTGCCAGCAGTACCACACTAGCGGGGGCCTACAATGAGCAGTTCTTC. Translation: CASSTTLAGAYNEQFF.

In the case of this clone: Other DNA sequences in this sample translate to the same CDR3. This chain connects TRBV19 to TRBJ1-5, with 9 bases that match TRBD1. CDR1 and CDR2 from the germline V gene are LNHDA and SQIVND (reference sequence). With V trimmed by 5 bases and J by 7 bases, 6 bases remained unmatched. This CDR3 is 14 amino acids long. CDR3 sequence (DNA): TGTGCCAGTAGTGGAACAGGGGGCCGCCAGCCCCAGCATTTT. Protein: CASSGTGGRQPQHF.

This clone was counted only a few times. The chain combines TRBV5-1 with TRBJ1-6; TRBD1 aligns across 7 bases. The CDR3 is 14 residues long. The trim removed 3 bases at V and 6 bases at J, leaving 3 bases unmatched. Germline V lookup: CDR1 SGHRS, CDR2 YFSETQ. The CDR3 here is CASSWDSVNSPLHF. The CDR3 DNA is TGCGCCAGCAGCTGGGACAGCGTTAATTCACCCCTCCACTTT.

V is TRBV6-5 and J is TRBJ2-3, with 10 nucleotides matching TRBD1. The germline CDR1 and CDR2 sequences are MNHEY and SVGAGI. V lost 7 bases and J lost 6; bases outside the gene matches: 10. This CDR3 is built from 15 residues. This chain's CDR3 is CASILDRGGSDTQYF. DNA of the CDR3: TGTGCCAGCATCCTGGACAGGGGGGGTTCCGATACGCAGTATTTT.

The chain uses TRBV19 and TRBJ2-7; tentatively, D is TRBD1 (5 bases). The CDR3 length is 15 residues. With 0 bases removed from V and 2 bases from J, the gap between germline ends came to 11 bases. From germline, CDR1 is LNHDA and CDR2 SQIVND (reference sequence). This CDR3 reads CASSIESGATYEQYF. The DNA for the CDR3 is TGTGCCAGTAGTATAGAGAGTGGGGCGACCTACGAGCAGTACTTC.

The chain uses TRBV7-9 and TRBJ1-1; tentatively, D is TRBD1 (5 bases). V shed 5 bases and J shed 5 bases, with 18 bases lying between them. CDR3 length: 15 amino acids. Germline CDR1 SEHNR, CDR2 FQNEAQ (reference sequence). CDR3: CASSHDIGGGTEAFF. The CDR3 bases are TGTGCCAGCAGCCACGACATTGGGGGAGGGACTGAAGCTTTCTTT. The full variable domain, rest sourced from reference TRBV7-9 and TRBJ1-1, is DTGVSQNPRHKITKRGQNVTFRCDPISEHNRLYWYRQTLGQGPEFLTYFQNEAQLEKSRLLSDRFSAERPKGSFSTLEIQRTEQGDSAMYLCASSHDIGGGTEAFFGQGTRLTVV.

The chain is built from TRBV30 and TRBJ2-3; 10 positions match TRBD1. Trimming took 5 bases from V and 6 from J; bases not matched to a gene: 2. Germline CDR1 and CDR2: GTSNPN and SVGIG (reference sequence). The CDR3 sequence is 12 residues long. In DNA, the CDR3 is TGTGCCTGGGGACAGGGGGTGGATACGCAGTATTTT. Translation: CAWGQGVDTQYF.

This sequence joins TRBV5-1 and TRBJ1-1; TRBD1 might be the D (6 bases). Trimming took 2 bases from V and 5 from J, leaving 10 bases between them. From germline, CDR1 is SGHRS and CDR2 YFSETQ. The CDR3 totals 13 residues. CDR3 bases: TGCGCCAGCAGCTTTGAGGGGGTTACTGAAGCTTTCTTT. Translating it yields CASSFEGVTEAFF.

The chain couples TRBV19 to TRBJ1-3; 9 bases line up with TRBD1. The CDR3 runs to 19 residues. V lost 6 bases, J lost 0 bases, and 15 bases stayed unmatched. Germline V CDR1 and CDR2: LNHDA, SQIVND (reference sequence). The CDR3 spells CASRSTGTGTRSSGNTIYF. Written as DNA, the CDR3 is TGTGCCAGTAGGTCAACCGGGACAGGGACCCGTAGCTCTGGAAACACCATATATTTT.